Below are 24 T cell receptor beta chains sequenced from a single sample in a study of T cell responses to AZD1222 COVID-19 vaccine. Sequencing used immunoSEQ multiplex PCR; TCRdb keeps in-frame clones, though not all of them. The sample shows approximately 45,000 clones, 70% to 90% of them seen only once. Sequenced material: peripheral blood, taken 28 days after the second AZD1222 dose. These TCRs come from an adult who received the AZD1222 COVID-19 vaccine.

CDR3 in DNA: TGTGCCAGCAGCCAACTCGGGGTTAACTATGGCTACACCTTC. Translated, it gives CASSQLGVNYGYTF. The chain is built from TRBV14 and TRBJ1-2; no clear D. The CDR3 extends over 14 amino acids. Trimming took 2 bases from V and 1 from J, leaving 8 bases between them. Germline V gene lookup returns CDR1 SGHDN and CDR2 FVKESK.

This chain links TRBV7-2 with TRBJ2-5, with D uncertain. The CDR3 covers 12 residues. V was cut by 3 bases and J by 2 bases, with 4 bases left in between. CDR1 is SGHTA, CDR2 FQGNSA, per germline. In nucleotides, the CDR3 is TGTGCCAGCAGCTTGCTGCAAGAGACCCAGTACTTC. Translated: CASSLLQETQYF.

This clone was found a few times. The same CDR3 also results from other DNA sequences found in this sample. The chain uses TRBV12-5 and TRBJ2-6; tentative D call: TRBD2 (7 bases). The V gene's germline CDR1 is LGHNT and CDR2 FRNRAP. The CDR3 runs to 15 residues. V gave up 11 bases and J gave up 2 bases, with 16 bases separating them. The CDR3 sequence: CAWGAGGTGANVLTF. The CDR3 DNA follows: TGTGCTTGGGGGGCCGGGGGGACTGGGGCCAACGTCCTGACTTTC.

The J gene is TRBJ1-1, the V gene TRBV14; D remains unclear. Germline loops: CDR1 SGHDN, CDR2 FVKESK. Trimming removed 2 bases from V and 4 bases from J, with 14 bases in between. The CDR3 runs 15 residues. The CDR3: CASSQLPGSGTEAFF. The CDR3, as DNA: TGTGCCAGCAGCCAACTCCCCGGATCTGGCACTGAAGCTTTCTTT.

This chain uses TRBV7-3 with TRBJ1-2; D is ambiguous. The CDR3 extends over 14 amino acids. CDR1 is SGHTA and CDR2 is FQGTGA in the germline V gene. V gave up 7 bases and J gave up 8 bases, with 20 bases separating them. The CDR3: CASTPNPGISGYTF. The CDR3 nucleotides read TGTGCCAGCACCCCGAACCCAGGCATTAGCGGCTACACCTTC.

The J gene is TRBJ1-2, the V gene TRBV6-5; the D gene is possibly TRBD1 (5 bases). The CDR3 extends over 13 amino acids. Germline CDR1 and CDR2: MNHEY and SVGAGI. V gave up 6 bases and J gave up 4 bases, with 12 bases separating them. CDR3 in amino acids: CASSPSQGYGYTF. The CDR3 DNA is TGTGCCAGCAGCCCGTCCCAGGGCTATGGCTACACCTTC.

The chain employs TRBV5-6 and TRBJ1-1; no firm D call. Germline lookup yields CDR1 SGHDT and CDR2 YYEEEE. CDR3 size: 14 residues. The V end was cut by 4 bases, the J end by 0 bases, with 10 bases between. In nucleotides, the CDR3 is TGTGCCAGCAGCCGTGGGGTTGTGAACACTGAAGCTTTCTTT. This translates into CASSRGVVNTEAFF.

V usage is TRBV7-8 and J usage is TRBJ1-2; D gene ambiguous. The CDR3 is 13 residues long. Germline V gene sequence: CDR1 SGHVS, CDR2 FQNEAQ. V was trimmed by 0 bases and J by 9 bases, leaving 11 bases between them. The chain's CDR3 is CASSLAGQPSYTF. The DNA for the CDR3 is TGTGCCAGCAGCTTAGCGGGCCAACCCAGCTACACCTTC.

The rearrangement links TRBV19 to TRBJ1-4, with 8 positions matching TRBD1. This CDR3 has 17 residues. Germline V gives CDR1 LNHDA, CDR2 SQIVND (reference sequence). V shed 5 bases and J 3 bases; nucleotides not matched to a gene: 11. The CDR3 DNA sequence: TGTGCCAGTAGTGTTTGGACAGGGTCGAGGGCTAATGAAAAACTGTTTTTT. It is translated as CASSVWTGSRANEKLFF.

The V call is TRBV2, the J call TRBJ1-2; D unclear. The CDR3 has 12 amino acids. V shed 7 bases and J shed 6 bases, with 12 bases lying between them. CDR1 SNHLY and CDR2 FYNNEI come from the germline V gene. The CDR3 DNA reads TGTGCCAGCAATGTTCTGAAGAATGGCTACACCTTC. It is translated as CASNVLKNGYTF. Supplemented by reference TRBV2 and TRBJ1-2, the full variable domain reads EPEVTQTPSHQVTQMGQEVILRCVPISNHLYFYWYRQILGQKVEFLVSFYNNEISEKSEIFDDQFSVERPDGSNFTLKIRSTKLEDSAMYFCASNVLKNGYTFGSGTRLTVV.

This clone came up a few times. The chain combines TRBV27 with TRBJ2-1; the match to TRBD1 covers 8 bases. The V gene's germline CDR1 is MNHEY and CDR2 SMNVEV (reference sequence). The CDR3 contains 17 residues. Trimming cost V 9 bases and J 7 bases; bases outside gene matches: 20. CDR3 sequence reads: CASWTGTGKSLRNEQFF. The DNA for the CDR3 is TGTGCCAGTTGGACAGGGACGGGGAAATCTCTCAGAAATGAGCAGTTCTTC.

The chain joins TRBV7-8 to TRBJ1-6, with D perhaps matching TRBD1 (6 bases). The CDR3 extends over 14 amino acids. Trimming pared 5 bases from V and 7 bases from J, leaving 12 bases between. The germline CDR1 and CDR2 sequences are SGHVS and FQNEAQ. The CDR3 sequence: CASSRGGANSPLHF. DNA of the CDR3: TGTGCCAGCAGCCGAGGGGGGGCGAATTCACCCCTCCACTTT. Using reference TRBV7-8 and TRBJ1-6 for the parts outside the CDR3, the full variable domain is GAGVSQSPRYKVAKRGQDVALRCDPISGHVSLFWYQQALGQGPEFLTYFQNEAQLDKSGLPSDRFFAERPEGSVSTLKIQRTQQEDSAVYLCASSRGGANSPLHFGNGTRLTVT.

The genes are TRBV3-1 (or the pseudogene TRBV3-2) and TRBJ2-4; D may correspond to TRBD1 or TRBD2 (6 bases each). V was pared by 6 bases and J by 6 bases, with 18 bases between. Germline values: CDR1 LGHDT, CDR2 YNNKEL (reference sequence). This CDR3 has 15 amino acids. The CDR3 DNA follows: TGTGCCAGCAGTCCTGGGGGGCCCCCCGGAAACATTCAGTACTTC. Residues: CASSPGGPPGNIQYF.

There are a few counts of this clone. V is TRBV6-5 and J is TRBJ1-5, with 9 bases identical to TRBD1. From germline, CDR1 is MNHEY and CDR2 SVGAGI. The CDR3 extends over 16 amino acids. V dropped 4 bases and J dropped 0; count of bases not matched to a gene: 4. The CDR3 is CASSSGQGISNQPQHF. CDR3 nucleotides: TGTGCCAGCAGTTCTGGACAGGGGATTAGCAATCAGCCCCAGCATTTT.

The chain combines TRBV19 with TRBJ1-1; 7 bases map to TRBD1. CDR1 is LNHDA and CDR2 is SQIVND in the germline V gene (reference sequence). The CDR3 has 14 residues. V lost 4 bases, J lost 2 bases, and 4 bases stayed unmatched. The CDR3 DNA reads TGTGCCAGTAGTACCCGACAGGGAAACACTGAAGCTTTCTTT. Translated, it gives CASSTRQGNTEAFF. The full variable domain, its missing parts supplied by reference TRBV19 and TRBJ1-1, is DGGITQSPKYLFRKEGQNVTLSCEQNLNHDAMYWYRQDPGQGLRLIYYSQIVNDFQKGDIAEGYSVSREKKESFPLTVTSAQKNPTAFYLCASSTRQGNTEAFFGQGTRLTVV.

The chain links TRBV19 to TRBJ1-5; no definite D call. Germline CDR1 reads LNHDA; CDR2 reads SQIVND (reference sequence). This CDR3 is 15 amino acids long. Between the trimmed V and J ends, which lost 5 bases and 3 bases, there was a span of 14 bases. As DNA, the CDR3 is TGTGCCAGTAGTTTCGCCCTTGGCCCCAATCAGCCCCAGCATTTT. This gives the protein CASSFALGPNQPQHF.

V usage is TRBV14 and J usage is TRBJ2-7; possibly TRBD1 for D (6 bases). In germline, CDR1 is SGHDN, CDR2 FVKESK. This CDR3 contains 14 residues. V lost 0 bases and J 3 bases, leaving 9 bases between the germline ends. The DNA of the CDR3 is TGTGCCAGCAGCCAAGAGCAGGGGCTCTACGAGCAGTACTTC. This encodes CASSQEQGLYEQYF.

The CDR3 reads CASSLRSGPPYEQYF. The CDR3 bases are TGTGCCAGCAGCCTCCGCTCGGGACCACCCTACGAGCAGTACTTC. This chain connects TRBV3-1 (or the pseudogene TRBV3-2) to TRBJ2-7; D might be TRBD1 or TRBD2, each matching 5 bases. V lost 4 bases to trimming and J lost 2 bases, with 15 bases between them. The length of the CDR3 is 15 residues. The germline gives CDR1 LGHDT, CDR2 YNNKEL (reference sequence).

This CDR3 reads CASSLEALGQGLNSPLHF. DNA of the CDR3: TGCGCCAGCAGCTTGGAGGCCCTGGGACAGGGATTAAATTCACCCCTCCACTTT. V usage is TRBV5-1 and J usage is TRBJ1-6, with 9 bases matching TRBD1. The CDR3 loop spans 18 amino acids. Germline lookup yields CDR1 SGHRS and CDR2 YFSETQ. Germline trimming cut 0 bases from V and 7 bases from J; bases unmatched to any gene: 11.

The gene calls are TRBV5-1 and TRBJ2-3; 8 bases are shared with TRBD1. Trimming at V came to 4 bases and at J to 6 bases, leaving 13 bases not matched to a gene. Per germline, CDR1 SGHRS and CDR2 YFSETQ. CDR3 size: 16 residues. In DNA form, the CDR3 reads TGCGCCAGCAGCCCATCCCAGGGGGCAGGGACGGATACGCAGTATTTT. This codes for CASSPSQGAGTDTQYF.

The chain links TRBV5-1 to TRBJ2-1, with TRBD1 identical over 7 bases. CDR1 and CDR2 from the germline V gene are SGHRS and YFSETQ. This CDR3 is built from 15 residues. Trimming cost V 0 bases and J 2 bases; bases outside gene matches: 2. The CDR3 DNA reads as TGCGCCAGCAGCTTGGACAGGGGACCCTACAATGAGCAGTTCTTC. Amino acid sequence: CASSLDRGPYNEQFF. The full variable domain, with the rest looked up from reference TRBV5-1 and TRBJ2-1, is KAGVTQTPRYLIKTRGQQVTLSCSPISGHRSVSWYQQTPGQGLQFLFEYFSETQRNKGNFPGRFSGRQFSNSRSEMNVSTLELGDSALYLCASSLDRGPYNEQFFGPGTRLTVL.

The V call is TRBV19, the J call TRBJ2-5, with 9 bases lining up with TRBD2. This CDR3 is 14 amino acids long. The V segment lost 3 bases and the J segment 9 bases; nucleotides outside the gene matches: 8. From germline, CDR1 is LNHDA and CDR2 SQIVND (reference sequence). This CDR3 reads CASSIPSGVEAQYF. In nucleotides, the CDR3 is TGTGCCAGTAGTATCCCTAGCGGGGTCGAGGCCCAGTACTTC.

The gene calls are TRBV5-4 and TRBJ2-2; D is undetermined. The CDR3 is 16 residues long. CDR1 is SGHNT and CDR2 is YYREEE in the germline V gene (reference sequence). The V and J ends lost 2 bases and 0 bases respectively, with 11 bases between them. CDR3 DNA: TGTGCCAGCAGCTTAGAGACACTTACGAACACCGGGGAGCTGTTTTTT. This translates into CASSLETLTNTGELFF.

V is TRBV6-5 and J is TRBJ1-1; D may be TRBD1 (6 bases). V was trimmed by 2 bases and J by 7 bases, leaving 8 bases between them. Germline assignment: CDR1 MNHEY and CDR2 SVGAGI. The CDR3 contains 12 residues. In DNA form, the CDR3 reads TGTGCCAGCAGTTACAGGGGGAATGAAGCTTTCTTT. Translation: CASSYRGNEAFF.